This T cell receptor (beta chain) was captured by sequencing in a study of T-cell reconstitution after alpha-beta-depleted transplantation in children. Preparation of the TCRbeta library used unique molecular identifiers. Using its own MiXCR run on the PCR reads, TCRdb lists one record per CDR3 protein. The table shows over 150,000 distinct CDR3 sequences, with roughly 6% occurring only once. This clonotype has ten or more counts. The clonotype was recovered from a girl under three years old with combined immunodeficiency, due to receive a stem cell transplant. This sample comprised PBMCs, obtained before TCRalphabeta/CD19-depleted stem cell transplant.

CDR3 bases: TGCGCCAGCAGCTTGGCCGTCGGGGAGACCTACGAGCAGTACTTC. As protein: CASSLAVGETYEQYF. The chain recombines TRBV5-1 with TRBJ2-7; weak D call: TRBD2 (5 bases). The CDR3 length is 15 residues. CDR1 is SGHRS, CDR2 YFSETQ, per germline. V lost 0 bases to trimming and J lost 2 bases, with 12 bases between them.